This entry is about one T cell receptor (beta chain). A second PCR of 7 to 11 cycles used a sample-barcoded 5' primer and a J-beta primer mix. In TCRdb, the 5' RACE reads were re-called with MiXCR into one record per CDR3 protein. This table has about 640,000 distinct CDR3 sequences, around 54% appearing once. This record belongs to a study of blood T cells in healthy people across ages. Whole-study context: T cells yielded about one barcoded beta molecule per two cells through template switching.

V shed 4 bases and J shed 11 bases, with 23 bases lying between them. CDR3 length equals 15 residues. Per the germline V gene, CDR1 is MNHEY and CDR2 is SMNVEV (reference sequence). Researchers collected about 9.7 milliliters of peripheral blood from every single donor. Sequencing used blood. This TCR came from a man between 60 and 75 years old in good health. The chain couples TRBV27 to TRBJ2-5; tentatively, D is TRBD1 (6 bases). CDR3 protein: CASSSTGTGHNEQYF. The CDR3 nucleotides are TGTGCCAGCAGTTCAACCGGGACGGGACACAATGAGCAGTACTTC.